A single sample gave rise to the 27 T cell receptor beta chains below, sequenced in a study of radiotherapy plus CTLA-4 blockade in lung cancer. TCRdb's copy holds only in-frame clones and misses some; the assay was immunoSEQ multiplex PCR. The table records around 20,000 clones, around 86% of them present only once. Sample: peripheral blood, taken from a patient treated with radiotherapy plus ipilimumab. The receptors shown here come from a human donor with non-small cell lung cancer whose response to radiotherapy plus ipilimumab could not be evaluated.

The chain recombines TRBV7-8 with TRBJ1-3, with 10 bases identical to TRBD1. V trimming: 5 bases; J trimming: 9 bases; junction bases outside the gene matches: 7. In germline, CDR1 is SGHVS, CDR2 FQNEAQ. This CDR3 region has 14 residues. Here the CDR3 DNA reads TGTGCCAGCAGCCAGAGACAGGGGGCGATCACCATATATTTT. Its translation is CASSQRQGAITIYF.

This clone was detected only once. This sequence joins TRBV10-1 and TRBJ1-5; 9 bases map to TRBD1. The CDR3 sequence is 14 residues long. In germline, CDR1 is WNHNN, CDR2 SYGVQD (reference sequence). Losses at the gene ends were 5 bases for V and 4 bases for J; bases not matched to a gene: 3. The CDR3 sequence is CASSMGQGNQPQHF. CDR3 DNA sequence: TGCGCCAGCAGTATGGGACAGGGAAATCAGCCCCAGCATTTT.

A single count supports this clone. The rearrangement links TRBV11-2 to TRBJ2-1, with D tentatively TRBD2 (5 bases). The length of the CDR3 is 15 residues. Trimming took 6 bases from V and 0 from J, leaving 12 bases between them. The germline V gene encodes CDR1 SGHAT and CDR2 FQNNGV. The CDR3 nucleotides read TGTGCCAGCAGTTCTAGGGAGCGCTCCTACAATGAGCAGTTCTTC. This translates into CASSSRERSYNEQFF.

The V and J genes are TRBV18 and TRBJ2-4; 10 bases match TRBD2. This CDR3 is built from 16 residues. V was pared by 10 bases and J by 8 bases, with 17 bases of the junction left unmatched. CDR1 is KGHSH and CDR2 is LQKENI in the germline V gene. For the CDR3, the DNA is TGTGCCACTAAGAGCGGGAGGGCCGGCAACCTTGACATTCAGTACTTC. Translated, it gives CATKSGRAGNLDIQYF. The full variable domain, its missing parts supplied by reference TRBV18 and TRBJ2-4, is NAGVMQNPRHLVRRRGQEARLRCSPMKGHSHVYWYRQLPEEGLKFMVYLQKENIIDESGMPKERFSAEFPKEGPSILRIQQVVRGDSAAYFCATKSGRAGNLDIQYFGAGTRLSVL.

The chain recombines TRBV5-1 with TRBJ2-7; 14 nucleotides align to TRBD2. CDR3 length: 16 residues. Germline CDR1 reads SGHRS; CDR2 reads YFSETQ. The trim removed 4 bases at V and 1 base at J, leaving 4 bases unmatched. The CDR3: CASSPTSGGGSYEQYF. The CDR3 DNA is TGCGCCAGCAGCCCGACTAGCGGGGGGGGATCCTACGAGCAGTACTTC.

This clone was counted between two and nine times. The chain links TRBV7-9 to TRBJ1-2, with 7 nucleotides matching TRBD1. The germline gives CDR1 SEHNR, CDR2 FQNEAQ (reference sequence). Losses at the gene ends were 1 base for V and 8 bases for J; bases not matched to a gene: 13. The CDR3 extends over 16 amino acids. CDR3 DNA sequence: TGTGCCAGCAGCTTAGGTTCCCAACAGGGGCGAGGGGGCTACACCTTC. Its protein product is CASSLGSQQGRGGYTF.

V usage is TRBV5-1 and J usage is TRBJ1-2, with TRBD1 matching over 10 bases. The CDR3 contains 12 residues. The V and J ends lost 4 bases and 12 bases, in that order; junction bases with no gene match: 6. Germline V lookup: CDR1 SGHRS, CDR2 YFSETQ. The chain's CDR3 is CASSRGGQGDTF. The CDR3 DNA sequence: TGCGCCAGCAGCCGCGGTGGACAGGGGGACACCTTC.

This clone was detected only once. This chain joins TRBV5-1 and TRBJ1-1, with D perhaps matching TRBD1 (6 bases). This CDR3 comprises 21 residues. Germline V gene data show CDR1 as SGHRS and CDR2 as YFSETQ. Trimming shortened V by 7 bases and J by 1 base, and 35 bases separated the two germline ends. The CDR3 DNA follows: TGCGCCAGCCGCCGTTCAGGTCTGGGGGCTCTTGCCGATGCTAAGAACACTGAAGCTTTCTTT. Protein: CASRRSGLGALADAKNTEAFF.

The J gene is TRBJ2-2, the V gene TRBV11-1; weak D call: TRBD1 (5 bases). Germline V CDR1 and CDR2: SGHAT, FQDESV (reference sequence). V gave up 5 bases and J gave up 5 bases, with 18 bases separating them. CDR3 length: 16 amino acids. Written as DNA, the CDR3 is TGTGCCAGCAGCGCCCCCGTGGGGCGGAAAACCGGGGAGCTGTTTTTT. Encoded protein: CASSAPVGRKTGELFF.

Here the CDR3 DNA reads TGCGCCAGCAGCTTGCAGGGGTCAGCCACAGATACGCAGTATTTT. This gives the protein CASSLQGSATDTQYF. The V gene is TRBV5-1, the J gene TRBJ2-3, with a possible D match to TRBD1 (6 bases). The CDR3 has 15 amino acids. Trimming stripped 1 base from V and 2 bases from J, with 11 bases between. In germline, CDR1 is SGHRS, CDR2 YFSETQ.

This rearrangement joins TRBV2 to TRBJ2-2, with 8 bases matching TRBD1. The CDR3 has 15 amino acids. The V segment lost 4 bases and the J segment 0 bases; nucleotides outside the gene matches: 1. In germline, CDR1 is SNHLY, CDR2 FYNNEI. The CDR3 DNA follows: TGTGCCAGCAGTGGGACAGGGTCGAACACCGGGGAGCTGTTTTTT. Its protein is CASSGTGSNTGELFF.

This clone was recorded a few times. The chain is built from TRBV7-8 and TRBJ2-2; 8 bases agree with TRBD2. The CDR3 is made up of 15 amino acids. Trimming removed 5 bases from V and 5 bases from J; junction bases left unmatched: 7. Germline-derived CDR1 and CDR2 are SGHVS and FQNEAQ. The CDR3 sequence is CASSPGGAGTGELFF. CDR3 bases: TGTGCCAGCAGCCCCGGGGGGGCCGGAACCGGGGAGCTGTTTTTT.

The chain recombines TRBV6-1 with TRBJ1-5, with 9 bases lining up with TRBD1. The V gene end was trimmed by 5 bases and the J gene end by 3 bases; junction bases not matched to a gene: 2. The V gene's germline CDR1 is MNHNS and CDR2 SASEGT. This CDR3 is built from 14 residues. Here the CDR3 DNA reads TGTGCCAGCAGTACACAGGGGGCCAATCAGCCCCAGCATTTT. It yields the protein CASSTQGANQPQHF.

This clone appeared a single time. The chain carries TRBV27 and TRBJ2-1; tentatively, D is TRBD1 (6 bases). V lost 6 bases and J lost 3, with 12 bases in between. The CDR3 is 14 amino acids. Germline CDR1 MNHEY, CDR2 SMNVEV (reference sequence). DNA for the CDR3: TGTGCCAGCAGAGGACAGACCAACTACAATGAGCAGTTCTTC. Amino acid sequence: CASRGQTNYNEQFF.

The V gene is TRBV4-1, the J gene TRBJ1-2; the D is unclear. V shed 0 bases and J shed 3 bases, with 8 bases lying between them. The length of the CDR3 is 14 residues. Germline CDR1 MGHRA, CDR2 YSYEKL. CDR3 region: CASSQDTGDYGYTF. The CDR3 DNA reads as TGCGCCAGCAGCCAAGATACGGGTGACTATGGCTACACCTTC.

The CDR3 protein is CASQEGGAGNTIYF. The CDR3, as DNA: TGTGCCAGCCAAGAAGGGGGCGCGGGAAACACCATATATTTT. The V and J genes are TRBV4-2 and TRBJ1-3; 7 nucleotides line up with TRBD1. Germline V gives CDR1 LGHNA, CDR2 YNFKEQ. This CDR3 is 14 amino acids long. Losses at the gene ends were 8 bases for V and 4 bases for J; bases not matched to a gene: 8.

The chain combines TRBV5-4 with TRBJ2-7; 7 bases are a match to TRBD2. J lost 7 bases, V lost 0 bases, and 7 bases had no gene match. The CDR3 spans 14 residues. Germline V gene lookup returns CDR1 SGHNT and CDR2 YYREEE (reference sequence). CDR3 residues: CASSLGLAPQEQYF. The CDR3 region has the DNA TGTGCCAGCAGCTTGGGACTAGCCCCGCAGGAGCAGTACTTC.

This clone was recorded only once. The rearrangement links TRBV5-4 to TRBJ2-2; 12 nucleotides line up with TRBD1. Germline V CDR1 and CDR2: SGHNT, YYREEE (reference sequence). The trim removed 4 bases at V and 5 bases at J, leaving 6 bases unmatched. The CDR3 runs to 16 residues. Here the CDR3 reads CASSRGQGALTGELFF. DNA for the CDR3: TGTGCCAGCAGCAGGGGACAGGGGGCGCTTACCGGGGAGCTGTTTTTT. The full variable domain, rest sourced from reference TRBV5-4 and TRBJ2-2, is ETGVTQSPTHLIKTRGQQVTLRCSSQSGHNTVSWYQQALGQGPQFIFQYYREEENGRGNFPPRFSGLQFPNYSSELNVNALELDDSALYLCASSRGQGALTGELFFGEGSRLTVL.

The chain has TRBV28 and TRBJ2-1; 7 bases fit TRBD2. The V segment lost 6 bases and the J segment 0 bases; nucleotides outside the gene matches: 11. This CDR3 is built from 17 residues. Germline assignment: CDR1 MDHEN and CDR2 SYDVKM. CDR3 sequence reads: CASRPTSSTISYNEQFF. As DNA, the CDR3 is TGTGCCAGCAGGCCGACTAGCTCCACGATCTCCTACAATGAGCAGTTCTTC.

In DNA form, the CDR3 reads TGTGCCAGCAGCCGTGACAGGGGAGGCGCTGAAGCTTTCTTT. It codes for CASSRDRGGAEAFF. The chain links TRBV28 to TRBJ1-1, with 8 bases that match TRBD1. Germline V gene lookup returns CDR1 MDHEN and CDR2 SYDVKM. This CDR3 comprises 14 residues. V dropped 6 bases and J dropped 6; count of bases not matched to a gene: 9.

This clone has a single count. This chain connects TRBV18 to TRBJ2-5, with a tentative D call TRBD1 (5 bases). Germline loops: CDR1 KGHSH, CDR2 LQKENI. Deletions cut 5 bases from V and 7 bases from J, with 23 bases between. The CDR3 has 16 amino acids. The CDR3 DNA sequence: TGTGCCAGCTCAGAGATGGACACCGTAATCGCTGCGACCCAGTACTTC. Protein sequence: CASSEMDTVIAATQYF.

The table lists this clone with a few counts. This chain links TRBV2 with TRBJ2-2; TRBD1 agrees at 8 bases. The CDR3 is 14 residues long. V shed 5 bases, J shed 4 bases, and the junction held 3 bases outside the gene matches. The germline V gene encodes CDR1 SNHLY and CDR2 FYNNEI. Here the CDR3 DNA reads TGTGCCAGCAGTTCAGGGGGCCGCACCGGGGAGCTGTTTTTT. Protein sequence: CASSSGGRTGELFF.

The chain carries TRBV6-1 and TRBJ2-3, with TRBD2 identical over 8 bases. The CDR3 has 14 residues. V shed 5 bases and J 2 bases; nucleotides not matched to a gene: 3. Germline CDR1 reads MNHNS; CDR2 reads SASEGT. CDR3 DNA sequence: TGTGCCAGCAGTCCCGGGGGGGTCACAGATACGCAGTATTTT. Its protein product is CASSPGGVTDTQYF.

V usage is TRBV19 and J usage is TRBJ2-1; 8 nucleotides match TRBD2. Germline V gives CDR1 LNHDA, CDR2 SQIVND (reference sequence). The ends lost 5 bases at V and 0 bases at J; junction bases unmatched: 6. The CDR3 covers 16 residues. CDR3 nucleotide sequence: TGTGCCAGTAGTTTACTAGCGGTGAGCTCCTACAATGAGCAGTTCTTC. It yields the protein CASSLLAVSSYNEQFF.

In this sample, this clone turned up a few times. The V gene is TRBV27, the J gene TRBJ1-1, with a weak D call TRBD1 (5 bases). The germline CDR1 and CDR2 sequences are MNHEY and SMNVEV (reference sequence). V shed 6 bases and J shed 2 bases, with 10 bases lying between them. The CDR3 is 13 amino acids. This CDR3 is CASRKGVNTEAFF. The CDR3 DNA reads TGTGCCAGCAGAAAAGGGGTTAACACTGAAGCTTTCTTT.

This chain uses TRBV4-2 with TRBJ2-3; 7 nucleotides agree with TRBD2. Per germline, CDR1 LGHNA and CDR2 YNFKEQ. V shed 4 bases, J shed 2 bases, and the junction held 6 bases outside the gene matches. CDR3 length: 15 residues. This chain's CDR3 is CASSLSGTLTDTQYF. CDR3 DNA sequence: TGTGCCAGCAGCCTCAGCGGGACGCTCACAGATACGCAGTATTTT.

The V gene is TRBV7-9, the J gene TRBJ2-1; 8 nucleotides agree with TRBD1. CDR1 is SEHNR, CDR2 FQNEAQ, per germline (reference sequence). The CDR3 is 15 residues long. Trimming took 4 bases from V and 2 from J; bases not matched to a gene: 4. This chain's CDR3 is CASSSGQGTYNEQFF. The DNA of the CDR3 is TGTGCCAGCAGCTCCGGACAGGGAACCTACAATGAGCAGTTCTTC.